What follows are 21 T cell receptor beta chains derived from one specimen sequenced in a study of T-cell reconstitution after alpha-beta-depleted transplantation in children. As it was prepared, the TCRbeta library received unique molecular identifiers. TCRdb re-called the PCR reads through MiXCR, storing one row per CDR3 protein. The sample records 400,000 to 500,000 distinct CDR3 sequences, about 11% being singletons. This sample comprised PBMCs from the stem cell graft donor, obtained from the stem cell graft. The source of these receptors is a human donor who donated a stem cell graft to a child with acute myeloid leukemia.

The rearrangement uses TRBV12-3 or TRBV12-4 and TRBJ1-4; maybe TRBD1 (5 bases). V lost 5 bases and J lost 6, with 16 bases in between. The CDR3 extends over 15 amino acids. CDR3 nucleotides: TGTGCCAGCAGTCCTCACCAGGGACGAGATGAAAAACTGTTTTTT. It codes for CASSPHQGRDEKLFF.

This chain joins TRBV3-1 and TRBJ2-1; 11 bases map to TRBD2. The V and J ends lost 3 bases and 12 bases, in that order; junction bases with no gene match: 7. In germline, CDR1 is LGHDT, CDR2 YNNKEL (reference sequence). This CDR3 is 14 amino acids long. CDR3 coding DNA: TGTGCCAGCAGCCAGGGGCTAGCGGGAGGTTTGCAGTTCTTC. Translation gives CASSQGLAGGLQFF.

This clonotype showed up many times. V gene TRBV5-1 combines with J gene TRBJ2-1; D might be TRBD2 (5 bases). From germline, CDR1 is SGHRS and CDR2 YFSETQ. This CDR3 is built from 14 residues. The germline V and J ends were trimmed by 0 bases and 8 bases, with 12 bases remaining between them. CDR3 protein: CASSLGLRADEQFF. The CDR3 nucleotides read TGCGCCAGCAGCTTGGGCCTCCGAGCGGATGAGCAGTTCTTC.

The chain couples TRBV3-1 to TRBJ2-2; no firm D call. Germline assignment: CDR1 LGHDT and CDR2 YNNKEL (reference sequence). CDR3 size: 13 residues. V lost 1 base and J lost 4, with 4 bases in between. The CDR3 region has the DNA TGTGCCAGCAGCCAAGCAATCACCGGGGAGCTGTTTTTT. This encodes CASSQAITGELFF.

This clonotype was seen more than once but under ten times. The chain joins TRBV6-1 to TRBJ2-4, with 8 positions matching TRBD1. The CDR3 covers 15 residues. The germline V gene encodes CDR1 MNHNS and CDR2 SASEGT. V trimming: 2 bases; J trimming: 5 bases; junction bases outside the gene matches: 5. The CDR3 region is CASSEWDRTENIQYF. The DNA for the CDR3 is TGTGCCAGCAGTGAATGGGACAGGACCGAAAACATTCAGTACTTC.

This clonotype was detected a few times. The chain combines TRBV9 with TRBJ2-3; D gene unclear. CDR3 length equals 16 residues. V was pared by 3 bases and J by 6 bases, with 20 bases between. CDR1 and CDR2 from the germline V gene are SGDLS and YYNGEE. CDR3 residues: CASSASLGAGRDTQYF. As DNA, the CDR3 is TGTGCCAGCAGCGCTTCTCTAGGCGCAGGAAGGGATACGCAGTATTTT.

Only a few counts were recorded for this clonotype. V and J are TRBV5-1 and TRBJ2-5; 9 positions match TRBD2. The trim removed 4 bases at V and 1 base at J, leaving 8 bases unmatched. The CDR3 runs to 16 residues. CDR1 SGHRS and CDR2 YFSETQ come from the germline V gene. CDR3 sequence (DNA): TGCGCCAGCAGCGTGGCTAGCGGGATGGCCCAAGAGACCCAGTACTTC. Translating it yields CASSVASGMAQETQYF. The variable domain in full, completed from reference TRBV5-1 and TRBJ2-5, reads KAGVTQTPRYLIKTRGQQVTLSCSPISGHRSVSWYQQTPGQGLQFLFEYFSETQRNKGNFPGRFSGRQFSNSRSEMNVSTLELGDSALYLCASSVASGMAQETQYFGPGTRLLVL.

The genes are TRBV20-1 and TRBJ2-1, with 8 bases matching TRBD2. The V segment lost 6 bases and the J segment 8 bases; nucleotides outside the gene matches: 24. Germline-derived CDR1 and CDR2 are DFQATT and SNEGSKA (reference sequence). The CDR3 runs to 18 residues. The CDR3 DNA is TGCAGTGCCCGTGAGGGAGGAGCGGGAGATTCCCCTTGGGATGAGCAGTTCTTC. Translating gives CSAREGGAGDSPWDEQFF.

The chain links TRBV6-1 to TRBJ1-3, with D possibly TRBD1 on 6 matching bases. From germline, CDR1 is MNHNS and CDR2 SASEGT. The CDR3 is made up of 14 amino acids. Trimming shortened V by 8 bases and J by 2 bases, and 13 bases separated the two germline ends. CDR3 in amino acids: CASHRDITGNTIYF. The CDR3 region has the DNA TGTGCCAGCCACCGGGACATAACTGGAAACACCATATATTTT.

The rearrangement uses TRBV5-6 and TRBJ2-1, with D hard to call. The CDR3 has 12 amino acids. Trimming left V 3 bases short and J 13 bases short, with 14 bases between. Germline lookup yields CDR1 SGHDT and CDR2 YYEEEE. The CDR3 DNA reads TGTGCCAGCAGCTCTCTCGCGGCGGTCCAGTTCTTC. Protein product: CASSSLAAVQFF.

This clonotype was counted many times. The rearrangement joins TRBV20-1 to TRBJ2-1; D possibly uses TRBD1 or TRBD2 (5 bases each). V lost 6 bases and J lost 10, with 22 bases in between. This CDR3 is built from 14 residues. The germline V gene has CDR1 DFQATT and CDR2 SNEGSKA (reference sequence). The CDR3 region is CSAPDPGRPWEQFF. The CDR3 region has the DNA TGCAGTGCGCCTGACCCGGGACGGCCTTGGGAGCAGTTCTTC.

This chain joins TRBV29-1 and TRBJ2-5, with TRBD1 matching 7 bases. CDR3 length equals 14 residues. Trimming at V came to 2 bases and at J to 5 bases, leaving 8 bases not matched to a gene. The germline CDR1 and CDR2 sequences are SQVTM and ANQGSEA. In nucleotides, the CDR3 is TGCAGCGTTGAAACAGGGGCCAAGTTGGAGACCCAGTACTTC. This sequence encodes CSVETGAKLETQYF.

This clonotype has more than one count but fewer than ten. CDR3 in amino acids: CSAGGTRYGYTF. CDR3 nucleotides: TGCAGTGCAGGGGGGACTCGGTATGGCTACACCTTC. The J gene is TRBJ1-2, the V gene TRBV20-1; tentatively, D is TRBD1 (6 bases). Trimming removed 6 bases at V and 5 bases at J, with 13 bases between. CDR1 and CDR2 from the germline V gene are DFQATT and SNEGSKA (reference sequence). The CDR3 has 12 residues.

CDR3 DNA: TGCAGTGCAGTAGCGGGAGGGCCGACCCATGAGCAGTTCTTC. It specifies CSAVAGGPTHEQFF. The rearrangement links TRBV20-1 to TRBJ2-1; 11 bases line up with TRBD2. CDR3 length: 14 residues. Trimming cost V 6 bases and J 8 bases; bases outside gene matches: 9. Germline V gives CDR1 DFQATT, CDR2 SNEGSKA (reference sequence).

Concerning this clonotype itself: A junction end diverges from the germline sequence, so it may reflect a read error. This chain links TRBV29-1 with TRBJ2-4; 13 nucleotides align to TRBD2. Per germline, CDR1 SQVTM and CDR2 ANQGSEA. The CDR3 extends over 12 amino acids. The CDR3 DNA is TGCAGCGTCGGGACTAGCGGGAACAGTCAGTACTTC. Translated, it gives CSVGTSGNSQYF.

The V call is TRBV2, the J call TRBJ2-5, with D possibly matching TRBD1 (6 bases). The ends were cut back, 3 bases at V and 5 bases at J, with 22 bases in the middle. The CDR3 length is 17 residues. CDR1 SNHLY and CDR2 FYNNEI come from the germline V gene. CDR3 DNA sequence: TGTGCCAGCAGTGAGATCGCAATCCGGGACGACAGGGAGACCCAGTACTTC. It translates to CASSEIAIRDDRETQYF.

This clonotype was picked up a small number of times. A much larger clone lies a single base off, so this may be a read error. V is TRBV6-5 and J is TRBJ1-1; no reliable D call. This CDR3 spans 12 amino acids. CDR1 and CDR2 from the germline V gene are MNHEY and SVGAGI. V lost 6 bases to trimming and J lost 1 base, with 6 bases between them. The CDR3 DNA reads TGTGCCAGCAGGCGACAGAACACTGAAGCTTTCTTT. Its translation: CASRRQNTEAFF.

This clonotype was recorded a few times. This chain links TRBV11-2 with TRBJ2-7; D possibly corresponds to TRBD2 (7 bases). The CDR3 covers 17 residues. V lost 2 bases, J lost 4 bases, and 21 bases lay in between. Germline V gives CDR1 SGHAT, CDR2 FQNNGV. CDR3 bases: TGTGCCAGCAGCTTAAAGCCAAAGGGGGGGGCGCAGTACGAGCAGTACTTC. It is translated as CASSLKPKGGAQYEQYF.

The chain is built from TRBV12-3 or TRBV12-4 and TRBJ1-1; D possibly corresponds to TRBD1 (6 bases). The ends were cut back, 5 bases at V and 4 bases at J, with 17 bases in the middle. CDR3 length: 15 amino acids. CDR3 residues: CASSIRGGGGTEAFF. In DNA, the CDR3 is TGTGCCAGCAGTATCCGCGGAGGGGGAGGCACTGAAGCTTTCTTT.

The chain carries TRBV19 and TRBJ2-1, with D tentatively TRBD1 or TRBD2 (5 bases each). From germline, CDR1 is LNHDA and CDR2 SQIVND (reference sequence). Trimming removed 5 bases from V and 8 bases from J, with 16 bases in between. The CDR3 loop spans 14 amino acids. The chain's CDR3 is CASSPGTLLDEQFF. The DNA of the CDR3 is TGTGCCAGTAGTCCGGGGACCCTCTTAGATGAGCAGTTCTTC. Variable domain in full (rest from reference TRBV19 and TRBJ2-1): DGGITQSPKYLFRKEGQNVTLSCEQNLNHDAMYWYRQDPGQGLRLIYYSQIVNDFQKGDIAEGYSVSREKKESFPLTVTSAQKNPTAFYLCASSPGTLLDEQFFGPGTRLTVL.

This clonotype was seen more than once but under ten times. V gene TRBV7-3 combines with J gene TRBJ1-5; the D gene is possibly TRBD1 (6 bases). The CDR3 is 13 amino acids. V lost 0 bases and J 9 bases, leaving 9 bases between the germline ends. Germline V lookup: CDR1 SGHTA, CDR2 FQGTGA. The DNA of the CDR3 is TGTGCCAGCAGCTTAACTGGAGGGGGGCCCCAGCATTTT. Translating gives CASSLTGGGPQHF.